The 9 T cell receptor beta chains below were found in one sample sequenced in a study of blood T cell repertoires in COVID-19. Profiled with immunoSEQ multiplex PCR; TCRdb holds only in-frame clones, not every one. This repertoire shows under 150,000 clones, 60% to 85% found once; its top ten account for 4.5% to 5%. Sequences were obtained from peripheral blood. The receptor set was obtained from a woman older than 75 with active or convalescent COVID-19.

The V gene is TRBV28, the J gene TRBJ2-7; D may be TRBD2 (7 bases). V gave up 3 bases and J gave up 0 bases, with 12 bases separating them. The CDR3 contains 15 residues. The germline gives CDR1 MDHEN, CDR2 SYDVKM. As DNA, the CDR3 is TGTGCCAGCAGTTTTGAGGGGGGGGGCTCCTACGAGCAGTACTTC. It specifies CASSFEGGGSYEQYF.

This chain joins TRBV4-1 and TRBJ2-7; maybe TRBD1 (5 bases). The germline gives CDR1 MGHRA, CDR2 YSYEKL. The CDR3 length is 14 residues. The germline V and J ends were trimmed by 2 bases and 2 bases, with 10 bases remaining between them. CDR3 protein: CASSQTLDTYEQYF. The CDR3 DNA is TGCGCCAGCAGCCAAACCTTGGACACCTACGAGCAGTACTTC.

This clone was counted between two and nine times. The rearrangement joins TRBV12-3 or TRBV12-4 to TRBJ1-6, with no clear D. V shed 7 bases and J shed 9 bases, with 13 bases lying between them. CDR3 length: 13 amino acids. The CDR3 DNA follows: TGTGCCAGCAAACGGGTCCAGCTTTCACCCCTCCACTTT. Translating gives CASKRVQLSPLHF.

This clone was detected once. This chain joins TRBV7-8 and TRBJ1-2; TRBD1 agrees at 7 bases. Germline-derived CDR1 and CDR2 are SGHVS and FQNEAQ. CDR3 length: 16 residues. J lost 5 bases, V lost 4 bases, and 13 bases had no gene match. CDR3 sequence reads: CASSSEPGQTMYGYTF. The CDR3 bases are TGTGCCAGCAGCTCGGAACCGGGACAGACTATGTATGGCTACACCTTC.

The genes are TRBV18 and TRBJ1-5; D gene uncertain. The germline V gene has CDR1 KGHSH and CDR2 LQKENI. V lost 3 bases and J 4 bases, leaving 19 bases between the germline ends. This CDR3 contains 17 residues. CDR3 protein: CASSPPTGNRKNQPQHF. Here the CDR3 DNA reads TGTGCCAGCTCACCGCCGACCGGGAACCGAAAGAATCAGCCCCAGCATTTT.

The chain uses TRBV28 and TRBJ1-1; unclear D gene. The CDR3 spans 16 residues. Germline values: CDR1 MDHEN, CDR2 SYDVKM. Trimming took off 1 base at V and 1 base at J, with 13 bases between the two ends. The CDR3 DNA reads as TGTGCCAGCAGTTTATTTCTTCAGGCCGGGAACACTGAAGCTTTCTTT. Translating gives CASSLFLQAGNTEAFF.

The rearrangement uses TRBV12-5 and TRBJ2-2; D remains unclear. Germline CDR1 reads LGHNT; CDR2 reads FRNRAP. The CDR3 consists of 14 residues. Deletions cut 1 base from V and 4 bases from J, with 7 bases between. The CDR3 sequence: CASGLDVFTGELFF. The CDR3, as DNA: TGTGCTAGTGGTTTGGATGTCTTCACCGGGGAGCTGTTTTTT. Combining the CDR3 with reference TRBV12-5 and TRBJ2-2 gives the whole variable domain DARVTQTPRHKVTEMGQEVTMRCQPILGHNTVFWYRQTMMQGLELLAYFRNRAPLDDSGMPKDRFSAEMPDATLATLKIQPSEPRDSAVYFCASGLDVFTGELFFGEGSRLTVL.

The rearrangement joins TRBV3-1 (or the pseudogene TRBV3-2) to TRBJ2-7; TRBD2 aligns across 8 bases. Trimming cost V 6 bases and J 7 bases; bases outside gene matches: 8. Germline V gene sequence: CDR1 LGHDT, CDR2 YNNKEL (reference sequence). The CDR3 consists of 13 residues. The CDR3 sequence is CASSLRGAEEQYF. The CDR3 nucleotides read TGTGCCAGCAGTCTGCGGGGGGCGGAGGAGCAGTACTTC.

The chain recombines TRBV9 with TRBJ1-3; D possibly corresponds to TRBD1 (6 bases). The CDR3 has 17 residues. Germline V gene sequence: CDR1 SGDLS, CDR2 YYNGEE. Trimming pared 0 bases from V and 7 bases from J, leaving 20 bases between. The CDR3 loop is CASSVVPRGDGANTIYF. CDR3 sequence (DNA): TGTGCCAGCAGCGTAGTCCCCAGGGGCGATGGCGCGAACACCATATATTTT.